The clone carrying this T cell receptor beta chain has ten or more counts. TCRdb itself ran the 5' RACE reads through MiXCR, one entry per CDR3 protein. Seen here are around 30,000 distinct CDR3 sequences, 8% to 11% observed once, and the top ten hold less than 15%. This specimen belongs to a study of T cells after yellow fever vaccination. In the study overall: With SMART-Seq v4 Ultra Low Input, the fractions containing low cell numbers were prepared. Whole-study results and caveats: Just a small share of clonotypes turned up in the CD4 compartment as well as the CD8 compartment. Booster sampling recovered most clones from primary vaccination (approximately 96% CD4, approximately 90% CD8). Practically every clonotype that responded to the vaccine could not be detected in sorted memory subsets on day 0.

CDR3 length equals 15 residues. V shed 5 bases and J 1 base; nucleotides not matched to a gene: 3. The germline V gene has CDR1 SGHTA and CDR2 FQGNSA. The TCR sequence derives from a man in his late teens or twenties who received the YFV17D yellow fever vaccine. The rearrangement uses TRBV7-2 and TRBJ2-7, with TRBD2 identical over 12 bases. This sample comprised PBMCs, either bulk or a sorted T-cell subset (CD4+, CD8+, memory, or dextramer-sorted; not recorded which), obtained approximately 16 days after the first yellow fever vaccination. The CDR3 DNA is TGTGCCAGCAGCACAACTAGCGGGGGGTCCTACGAGCAGTACTTC. This codes for CASSTTSGGSYEQYF.